The present T cell receptor beta chain was sequenced within a study of T cells in narcolepsy. General study points: No autoreactive T cell clone sequences appeared in some memory CD4+ repertoires. HCRT-specific and TRIB2-specific autoreactive clonotypes appeared among same-patient CSF and blood CD4+ clonotypes. Healthy controls reportedly lacked the autoreactive clonotypes serially found in patients' blood.

Method: immunoSEQ multiplex PCR; TCRdb's copy keeps in-frame clones and lacks some. The sample contains about 30,000 clones, 70% to 80% of which appear only once. Germline lookup yields CDR1 LNHNV and CDR2 YYDKDF (reference sequence). The CDR3 spans 14 residues. Remarks on this clone: Antigen: not known.

J is TRBJ2-5 and V is TRBV15; D gene ambiguous. The DNA end lines up better with TRBJ2-7; the J call may be wrong. This TCR derives from a human donor with narcolepsy. The sequencing sample was made of CD45RA- memory CD4+ T cells from PBMCs. The chain's CDR3 is CATSRGASSYEQYF. Here the CDR3 DNA reads TGTGCCACCAGCAGAGGTGCTAGCTCCTACGAGCAGTACTTC.